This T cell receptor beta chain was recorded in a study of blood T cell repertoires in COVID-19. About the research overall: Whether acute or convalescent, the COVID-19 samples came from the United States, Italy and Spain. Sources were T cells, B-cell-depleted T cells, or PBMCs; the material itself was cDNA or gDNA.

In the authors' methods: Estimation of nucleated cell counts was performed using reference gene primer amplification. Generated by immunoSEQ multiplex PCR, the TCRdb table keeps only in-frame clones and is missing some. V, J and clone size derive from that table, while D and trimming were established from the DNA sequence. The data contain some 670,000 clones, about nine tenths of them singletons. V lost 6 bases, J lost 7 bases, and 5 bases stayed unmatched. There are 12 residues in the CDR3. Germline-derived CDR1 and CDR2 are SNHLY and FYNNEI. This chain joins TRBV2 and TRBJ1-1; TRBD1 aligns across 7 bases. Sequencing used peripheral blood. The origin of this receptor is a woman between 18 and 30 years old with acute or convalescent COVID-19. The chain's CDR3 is CASRGDRVEAFF. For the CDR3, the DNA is TGTGCCAGCAGAGGCGACAGGGTTGAAGCTTTCTTT.